The 2 T cell receptor beta chains below all came from one sample that was sequenced in a study of blood T cell repertoires in COVID-19. The table came from immunoSEQ multiplex PCR; TCRdb's copy has only in-frame clones and leaves some out. The repertoire includes about 14,000 clones, around 85% of them detected once, and approximately 30% sits in the top ten. The sample comprised peripheral blood. The source is a human donor in a cohort sampled during active COVID-19.

Only one count was recorded for this clone. The genes are TRBV4-3 and TRBJ2-1, with D perhaps matching TRBD2 (6 bases). The CDR3 runs to 16 residues. From germline, CDR1 is LGHNA and CDR2 YSLEER. V was cut by 4 bases and J by 8 bases, with 21 bases left in between. CDR3 in amino acids: CASSRNREPNVDEQFF. In DNA form, the CDR3 reads TGCGCCAGCAGCCGCAACCGGGAGCCCAACGTGGATGAGCAGTTCTTC.

This clone was found once. V gene TRBV18 combines with J gene TRBJ1-3, with D uncertain. CDR3 length: 15 residues. The V end lost 6 bases, the J end lost 0 bases, and 12 bases lay between the germline ends. Per germline, CDR1 KGHSH and CDR2 LQKENI. The CDR3 protein is CASSLREFSGNTIYF. The CDR3 nucleotides read TGTGCCAGCTCTCTTCGAGAATTCTCTGGAAACACCATATATTTT. Looking up the rest from reference TRBV18 and TRBJ1-3 gives the full variable domain: NAGVMQNPRHLVRRRGQEARLRCSPMKGHSHVYWYRQLPEEGLKFMVYLQKENIIDESGMPKERFSAEFPKEGPSILRIQQVVRGDSAAYFCASSLREFSGNTIYFGEGSWLTVV.